This T cell receptor beta chain was documented in a study of early T cells in non-severe SARS-CoV-2 infection. The TCR library protocol attached unique molecular identifiers to the individual cDNA molecules. From the 5' RACE reads, TCRdb called clonotypes with MiXCR, one entry per CDR3 protein. The sample records 30,000 to 45,000 distinct CDR3 sequences, around 5.8% being singletons. Germline V gene lookup returns CDR1 LNHDA and CDR2 SQIVND (reference sequence). V was pared by 6 bases and J by 2 bases, with 2 bases of the junction left unmatched. This CDR3 has 14 amino acids. At least ten counts were recorded for this clonotype.

This clonotype was obtained from an adult who was a healthcare worker with PCR-confirmed SARS-CoV-2 infection or an uninfected control (not recorded which). This sample comprised whole blood, obtained at baseline. The chain carries TRBV19 and TRBJ1-5; 9 bases map to TRBD1. As DNA, the CDR3 is TGTGCCAGTAGCGACAGGGGGGGCAATCAGCCCCAGCATTTT. Translating it yields CASSDRGGNQPQHF.